This is a list of T cell receptor beta chains from one sample in a study of blood T cell repertoires in COVID-19. The data were produced by immunoSEQ multiplex PCR, yet TCRdb's version contains in-frame clones alone and is incomplete. The table includes around 310,000 clones, about 90% detected once. Sample: PBMCs or T cells enriched from blood (not recorded which). These TCRs come from a man aged 25 to 45 who had recovered from COVID-19. Both conserved end residues are part of each CDR3. A D gene is named only where the DNA matches it firmly. Clone size is shown for a subset of rows, as once, few, many or a class of expanded clone.

clone size: -
V gene: TRBV9
D gene: -
J gene: TRBJ1-2
CDR3 protein: CASSAPGSPLKFYGYTF
CDR3 DNA: TGTGCCAGCAGCGCGCCGGGATCTCCCCTTAAATTCTATGGCTACACCTTC

clone size: -
V gene: TRBV5-5
D gene: TRBD2
J gene: TRBJ2-5
CDR3 protein: CASSEGTTGLAGGQETQYF
CDR3 DNA: TGTGCCAGCAGCGAAGGAACGACGGGACTAGCGGGGGGGCAAGAGACCCAGTACTTC

clone size: -
V gene: TRBV2
D gene: -
J gene: TRBJ1-1
CDR3 protein: CASRSLQGLGTEAFF
CDR3 DNA: TGTGCCAGCAGATCGTTACAGGGCTTGGGCACTGAAGCTTTCTTT

clone size: -
V gene: TRBV9
D gene: TRBD1
J gene: TRBJ2-5
CDR3 protein: CASSSGGGFGETQYF
CDR3 DNA: TGTGCCAGCAGCTCAGGGGGCGGGTTTGGGGAGACCCAGTACTTC

clone size: -
V gene: TRBV4-1
D gene: -
J gene: TRBJ1-6
CDR3 protein: CASSQETANSPLHF
CDR3 DNA: TGCGCCAGCAGCCAAGAAACAGCTAATTCACCCCTCCACTTT

clone size: once
V gene: TRBV5-1
D gene: -
J gene: TRBJ1-3
CDR3 protein: CASSRNKATGGNTIYF
CDR3 DNA: TGCGCCAGCAGTCGTAACAAGGCCACAGGGGGAAACACCATATATTTT

clone size: -
V gene: TRBV5-1
D gene: -
J gene: TRBJ1-2
CDR3 protein: CASSFGQDYGYTF
CDR3 DNA: TGCGCCAGCAGCTTCGGACAAGACTATGGCTACACCTTC

clone size: -
V gene: TRBV11-2
D gene: -
J gene: TRBJ2-7
CDR3 protein: CASSLDAASSYEQYF
CDR3 DNA: TGTGCCAGCAGCTTAGATGCGGCTAGCTCCTACGAGCAGTACTTC

clone size: -
V gene: TRBV7-9
D gene: TRBD1
J gene: TRBJ1-2
CDR3 protein: CASSGGTGPLKSYGYTF
CDR3 DNA: TGTGCCAGCAGCGGGGGGACAGGGCCCTTAAAGTCCTATGGCTACACCTTC

clone size: once
V gene: TRBV2
D gene: -
J gene: TRBJ2-2
CDR3 protein: CASSEMDGAVTGELFF
CDR3 DNA: TGTGCCAGCAGTGAAATGGATGGGGCGGTCACCGGGGAGCTGTTTTTT

clone size: -
V gene: TRBV5-1
D gene: TRBD1
J gene: TRBJ1-1
CDR3 protein: CASSLAQGANTEAFF
CDR3 DNA: TGCGCCAGCAGCTTGGCCCAGGGGGCCAACACTGAAGCTTTCTTT

clone size: -
V gene: TRBV4-1
D gene: TRBD1
J gene: TRBJ1-4
CDR3 protein: CASSQDPVAGGYEKLFF
CDR3 DNA: TGCGCCAGCAGCCAAGATCCGGTCGCAGGGGGCTATGAAAAACTGTTTTTT

clone size: -
V gene: TRBV7-8
D gene: TRBD2
J gene: TRBJ2-3
CDR3 protein: CASSPGTSGDTQYF
CDR3 DNA: TGTGCCAGCAGCCCCGGGACTAGCGGAGATACGCAGTATTTT

clone size: -
V gene: TRBV18
D gene: -
J gene: TRBJ1-1
CDR3 protein: CASSPPRSNRVPEAFF
CDR3 DNA: TGTGCCAGCTCACCACCGAGGTCTAACAGGGTACCTGAAGCTTTCTTT

clone size: many
V gene: TRBV4-2
D gene: TRBD1
J gene: TRBJ2-7
CDR3 protein: CASSQGAGTGGAEQYF
CDR3 DNA: TGTGCCAGCAGCCAAGGTGCTGGGACAGGGGGCGCCGAGCAGTACTTC

clone size: -
V gene: TRBV24-1
D gene: TRBD1
J gene: TRBJ1-5
CDR3 protein: CATSDSGQGVQPQHF
CDR3 DNA: TGTGCCACCAGTGATTCGGGACAGGGAGTTCAGCCCCAGCATTTT

clone size: -
V gene: TRBV30
D gene: TRBD1
J gene: TRBJ1-5
CDR3 protein: CAWSATGEQPQHF
CDR3 DNA: TGTGCCTGGAGTGCGACAGGGGAGCAGCCCCAGCATTTT

clone size: -
V gene: TRBV28
D gene: TRBD2
J gene: TRBJ2-1
CDR3 protein: CASSLAGGPGEQFF
CDR3 DNA: TGTGCCAGCAGTTTGGCGGGGGGGCCAGGTGAGCAGTTCTTC

clone size: -
V gene: TRBV7-9
D gene: -
J gene: TRBJ2-7
CDR3 protein: CASSLSSYEQYF
CDR3 DNA: TGTGCCAGCAGCCTCAGCTCCTACGAGCAGTACTTC

clone size: -
V gene: TRBV28
D gene: -
J gene: TRBJ1-4
CDR3 protein: CASSFLGGGTRLFF
CDR3 DNA: TGTGCCAGCAGTTTCCTGGGAGGTGGTACGAGACTGTTTTTT

clone size: -
V gene: TRBV18
D gene: -
J gene: TRBJ1-3
CDR3 protein: CASSPAQGHINTIYF
CDR3 DNA: TGTGCCAGCTCACCGGCGCAGGGACACATAAACACCATATATTTT

clone size: -
V gene: TRBV18
D gene: TRBD1
J gene: TRBJ2-7
CDR3 protein: CASSPPGDSYYEQYF
CDR3 DNA: TGTGCCAGCTCACCACCGGGGGACAGCTACTACGAGCAGTACTTC

clone size: -
V gene: TRBV16
D gene: -
J gene: TRBJ1-4
CDR3 protein: CASSLDGHNEKLFF
CDR3 DNA: TGTGCCAGCAGCCTTGACGGACATAATGAAAAACTGTTTTTT

clone size: once
V gene: TRBV11-2
D gene: TRBD1
J gene: TRBJ1-2
CDR3 protein: CASSLGKGQGARRNGYTF
CDR3 DNA: TGTGCCAGCAGCTTAGGCAAGGGGCAGGGGGCGAGGAGGAATGGCTACACCTTC

clone size: -
V gene: TRBV2
D gene: TRBD1
J gene: TRBJ2-4
CDR3 protein: CASSAGQGADIQYF
CDR3 DNA: TGTGCCAGCAGCGCCGGACAGGGGGCAGACATTCAGTACTTC

clone size: -
V gene: TRBV3-1/TRBV3-2
D gene: TRBD1
J gene: TRBJ1-6
CDR3 protein: CASSWSLGGSGSSYNSPLHF
CDR3 DNA: TGTGCCAGCAGCTGGAGCCTAGGGGGCAGTGGGAGCTCCTATAATTCACCCCTCCACTTT

clone size: once
V gene: TRBV24-1
D gene: TRBD2
J gene: TRBJ2-5
CDR3 protein: CATSARTSGGSQETQYF
CDR3 DNA: TGTGCCACCAGTGCCCGGACTAGCGGGGGGTCCCAAGAGACCCAGTACTTC

clone size: -
V gene: TRBV28
D gene: TRBD2
J gene: TRBJ2-7
CDR3 protein: CASSTPASGFYEQYF
CDR3 DNA: TGTGCCAGCAGCACTCCGGCTAGCGGATTCTACGAGCAGTACTTC

clone size: -
V gene: TRBV2
D gene: -
J gene: TRBJ1-2
CDR3 protein: CASSDRGQGFYGYTF
CDR3 DNA: TGTGCCAGCAGTGATCGGGGACAAGGCTTCTATGGCTACACCTTC

clone size: -
V gene: TRBV9
D gene: -
J gene: TRBJ2-2
CDR3 protein: CASSVPPLANTGELFF
CDR3 DNA: TGTGCCAGCAGCGTCCCCCCACTAGCGAACACCGGGGAGCTGTTTTTT

clone size: -
V gene: TRBV25-1
D gene: TRBD2
J gene: TRBJ2-7
CDR3 protein: CASSESLGLAGNYEQYF
CDR3 DNA: TGTGCCAGCAGTGAATCCCTCGGACTAGCGGGGAACTACGAGCAGTACTTC

clone size: once
V gene: TRBV3-1/TRBV3-2
D gene: TRBD1
J gene: TRBJ2-5
CDR3 protein: CASSDSGGEETQYF
CDR3 DNA: TGTGCCAGCAGCGACTCAGGGGGCGAGGAGACCCAGTACTTC

clone size: -
V gene: TRBV10-1
D gene: TRBD1
J gene: TRBJ2-7
CDR3 protein: CASSPGTGRYEQYF
CDR3 DNA: TGCGCCAGCAGCCCCGGGACAGGGCGCTACGAGCAGTACTTC

clone size: -
V gene: TRBV4-1
D gene: TRBD2
J gene: TRBJ2-1
CDR3 protein: CASSRAGLAVLGNEQFF
CDR3 DNA: TGCGCCAGCAGCCGGGCGGGACTAGCAGTATTGGGCAATGAGCAGTTCTTC

clone size: -
V gene: TRBV5-1
D gene: TRBD1
J gene: TRBJ2-6
CDR3 protein: CASRGQPQSSGANVLTF
CDR3 DNA: TGCGCCAGCAGGGGACAGCCCCAAAGCTCTGGGGCCAACGTCCTGACTTTC

clone size: -
V gene: TRBV7-3
D gene: -
J gene: TRBJ1-1
CDR3 protein: CASSLDGRGGFTEAFF
CDR3 DNA: TGTGCCAGCAGTCTAGATGGCAGGGGAGGGTTTACTGAAGCTTTCTTT

clone size: -
V gene: TRBV7-9
D gene: TRBD1
J gene: TRBJ1-6
CDR3 protein: CASSFLRDRGSPLHF
CDR3 DNA: TGTGCCAGCAGCTTCCTCCGGGACAGGGGTTCACCCCTCCACTTT

clone size: -
V gene: TRBV28
D gene: TRBD1
J gene: TRBJ1-3
CDR3 protein: CASSPRDRAGNTIYF
CDR3 DNA: TGTGCCAGCAGTCCCCGCGACAGGGCTGGAAACACCATATATTTT

clone size: -
V gene: TRBV7-2
D gene: TRBD1
J gene: TRBJ1-2
CDR3 protein: CASRPWTGAHGYTF
CDR3 DNA: TGTGCCAGCAGACCGTGGACAGGGGCCCATGGCTACACCTTC

clone size: -
V gene: TRBV7-3
D gene: -
J gene: TRBJ2-7
CDR3 protein: CASSLGGGLIYEQYF
CDR3 DNA: TGTGCCAGCAGCTTAGGGGGGGGCCTGATCTACGAGCAGTACTTC

clone size: -
V gene: TRBV10-3
D gene: -
J gene: TRBJ1-1
CDR3 protein: CAISVDGENTEAFF
CDR3 DNA: TGTGCCATCAGTGTTGACGGGGAGAACACTGAAGCTTTCTTT

clone size: -
V gene: TRBV5-1
D gene: -
J gene: TRBJ2-3
CDR3 protein: CASSLRRASSTDTQYF
CDR3 DNA: TGCGCCAGCAGCTTACGCAGGGCCTCTAGCACAGATACGCAGTATTTT

clone size: -
V gene: TRBV13
D gene: -
J gene: TRBJ1-4
CDR3 protein: CASSHGTLSLNEKLFF
CDR3 DNA: TGTGCCAGCAGCCACGGGACACTCAGCCTTAATGAAAAACTGTTTTTT

clone size: -
V gene: TRBV12-3/TRBV12-4
D gene: -
J gene: TRBJ1-1
CDR3 protein: CASNLRGTEAFF
CDR3 DNA: TGTGCCAGCAATTTAAGGGGCACTGAAGCTTTCTTT